These T cell receptor beta chains were read from a single sample in a study of shared clonotypes between healthy human individuals. Libraries were prepared by immunoSEQ multiplex PCR; TCRdb keeps only in-frame clonotypes and omits some of them. The table includes around 1.1 million clones, about 84% detected once. The material sequenced was memory CD4+ T cells from PBMCs. Receptor source: a man younger than 30 in good health. Some clones in this sample may be carry-over from other donors' samples. Both conserved end residues are part of each CDR3. D genes are given only for firm matches. Part of the rows lack a size; the others show once, few, many or a class for expanded clones.

TRBV4-3,TRBJ2-3,NA,TRBD2,CASSQDGVGRAPDTQYF,TGCGCCAGCAGCCAAGATGGTGTGGGGAGGGCCCCAGATACGCAGTATTTT
TRBV5-4,TRBJ2-2,once,NA,CASSLVSVGTGELFF,TGTGCCAGCAGCTTGGTCAGTGTCGGCACCGGGGAGCTGTTTTTT
TRBV19,TRBJ1-3,NA,NA,CASSTQGSGNTIYF,TGTGCCAGTAGTACCCAAGGTTCTGGAAACACCATATATTTT
TRBV10-3,TRBJ1-1,NA,NA,CASRDTEAFF,TGTGCCTCCAGAGACACTGAAGCTTTCTTT
TRBV7-9,TRBJ2-7,NA,NA,CASSFSGVLGHEQYF,TGTGCCAGCAGCTTTTCCGGAGTGCTGGGACACGAGCAGTACTTC
TRBV16,TRBJ1-5,NA,NA,CASSQRGSSNQPQHF,TGTGCCAGCAGCCAAAGGGGGTCCAGCAATCAGCCCCAGCATTTT
TRBV28,TRBJ1-2,few,NA,CASRAGARYTF,TGTGCCAGCAGGGCCGGGGCGCGCTACACCTTC
TRBV11-3,TRBJ1-1,NA,NA,CASSYTPTGEAFF,TGTGCCAGCAGCTACACCCCGACCGGTGAAGCTTTCTTT
TRBV7-9,TRBJ1-1,NA,NA,CASSLGWVANTEAFF,TGTGCCAGCAGCTTAGGTTGGGTGGCGAACACTGAAGCTTTCTTT
TRBV7-9,TRBJ2-3,NA,TRBD1,CASSLTTGDAQYF,TGTGCCAGCAGTCTTACTACAGGGGACGCGCAGTATTTT
TRBV5-6,TRBJ1-1,NA,NA,CASSSLQMNTEAFF,TGTGCCAGCAGCTCGCTACAGATGAACACTGAAGCTTTCTTT
TRBV10-3,TRBJ1-3,few,NA,CAISAVSSGSTIYF,TGTGCCATCAGTGCAGTCAGCTCTGGAAGCACCATATATTTT
TRBV29-1,TRBJ1-1,NA,NA,CSGWGDMNTEAFF,TGCAGCGGATGGGGCGACATGAACACTGAAGCTTTCTTT
TRBV30,TRBJ2-1,once,NA,CAWLAGRWNEQFF,TGTGCCTGGCTGGCAGGGCGATGGAATGAGCAGTTCTTC